This record covers a single TCR beta chain. CDR3 length: 16 residues. V gave up 0 bases and J gave up 2 bases, with 11 bases separating them. Looked up from germline, CDR1 is GTSNPN and CDR2 is SVGIG (reference sequence). This record belongs to a study of blood T cell repertoires in COVID-19. Here immunoSEQ multiplex PCR was the method, and the copy in TCRdb shows in-frame clones only, minus some. The data contain 200,000 to 250,000 clones, about four fifths of them seen just once; the ten biggest clones take up over 9.5%. This clonotype was obtained from a woman aged 40 to 50 with acute or convalescent COVID-19. The sample consisted of peripheral blood. The genes are TRBV30 and TRBJ2-6; unclear D gene. The CDR3 protein is CAWSVARPAGANVLTF. CDR3 DNA sequence: TGTGCCTGGAGTGTAGCCAGGCCAGCTGGGGCCAACGTCCTGACTTTC.